A selection of T cell receptor beta chains follows, all from one sample in a study of control samples from healthy donors and cancer patients. Assay: immunoSEQ multiplex PCR; the TCRdb copy retains only in-frame clones and omits some. The repertoire consists of roughly 100,000 clones, with 83% occurring once and the leading ten covering about 12%. Specimen: blood. These TCRs come from a woman between 50 and 59 years old in good health. The conserved cysteine and the conserved F or W are not part of the CDR3 here. Each record gives: D gene, clone size, V gene, J gene, CDR3 protein. The D gene is left open where the match is weak. The size entry is marked missing in some rows and otherwise reads once, few, many or a size class.

.,.,TRBV28,TRBJ1-1,ASSLLATEAF
TRBD2,.,TRBV2,TRBJ2-5,ASKVAGGARGPQY
TRBD1,.,TRBV29-1,TRBJ2-1,SIRQGSNEQF
TRBD1,few,TRBV6-2/TRBV6-3,TRBJ2-1,ASSDPTGEKYNEQF
.,.,TRBV18,TRBJ2-2,ASDRQTENTGELF
.,.,TRBV6-1,TRBJ1-1,ASSEDHWLAGGGSVGTEAF
.,.,TRBV7-9,TRBJ1-5,ASSLDNQPQH
.,few,TRBV5-1,TRBJ2-7,ASSLGSGYEQY
.,.,TRBV27,TRBJ2-2,ASSLSSSRARRELF
TRBD2,.,TRBV7-7,TRBJ2-2,ASSWTSENTGELF
TRBD2,.,TRBV18,TRBJ2-1,ASSPSSGRAPDEQF
TRBD1,.,TRBV4-3,TRBJ1-2,ASSLQGARGGYT
.,.,TRBV14,TRBJ1-1,ASSHKDTEAF
.,.,TRBV15,TRBJ2-1,ATSRARDLYNEQF
TRBD2,.,TRBV29-1,TRBJ2-1,SVEGPAGAHSYNEQF
TRBD1,.,TRBV4-3,TRBJ2-5,ASSHRDRETQY
TRBD2,.,TRBV13,TRBJ2-1,ASIRLAGDTYNEQF
.,.,TRBV27,TRBJ2-2,ASRTGVYTGELF
.,.,TRBV6-2/TRBV6-3,TRBJ1-6,ASSYLSSKSPLH
.,.,TRBV5-1,TRBJ1-1,ASSLEAGRSTEAF
TRBD2,.,TRBV19,TRBJ2-1,ASSLTSGNYNEQF
.,.,TRBV11-3,TRBJ2-1,ASSLVANEQF
TRBD2,.,TRBV27,TRBJ2-1,ASTMASGRAGSEQF
.,.,TRBV23-1,TRBJ2-5,ASSQISGTGGQETQY
.,.,TRBV7-9,TRBJ2-3,ASSDPQVPSTDTQY
.,.,TRBV11-3,TRBJ2-5,ASSPAGAPRETQY
.,.,TRBV21-1,TRBJ2-3,ASSGGGIDTQY
.,.,TRBV19,TRBJ2-2,ASSIGPGPTGELF
.,.,TRBV7-7,TRBJ1-3,ASSLAPDTGNTIY
.,.,TRBV19,TRBJ1-6,ASSPGLQGTPLH
.,.,TRBV5-1,TRBJ1-4,ASSLREWGEKLF
.,few,TRBV7-6,TRBJ1-6,ASSSGQTYNSPLH
TRBD2,.,TRBV4-3,TRBJ2-3,ASSQELAGGSTDTQY
.,.,TRBV5-1,TRBJ2-5,ASSLGQEETQY
.,.,TRBV6-5,TRBJ1-2,ASSLDTYGYT
TRBD2,.,TRBV6-2/TRBV6-3,TRBJ2-1,ASSYRTSGGTYNEQF
TRBD1,.,TRBV6-5,TRBJ1-5,ASSYPPDRVGQPQH
.,.,TRBV7-3,TRBJ2-2,ASSPPGHNTGELF
TRBD1,.,TRBV20-1,TRBJ2-7,SASHQQGAYEQY
.,.,TRBV27,TRBJ2-2,ASSLRGHNTGELF
.,.,TRBV6-5,TRBJ1-4,ASRRGLATNEKLF
.,.,TRBV11-2,TRBJ1-3,ASSLDYSGNTIY
TRBD1,.,TRBV6-2/TRBV6-3,TRBJ1-5,ASSYPTEGTGNAGRQPQH
TRBD2,.,TRBV13,TRBJ2-5,ASSPRDFAGGSFETQY
.,.,TRBV25-1,TRBJ1-6,ASKEWDNSPLH
.,.,TRBV19,TRBJ2-5,ASALQVQETQY
.,once,TRBV7-9,TRBJ2-7,ASSLARDGGEQY
.,.,TRBV11-2,TRBJ2-1,ASSLQGRDNEQF